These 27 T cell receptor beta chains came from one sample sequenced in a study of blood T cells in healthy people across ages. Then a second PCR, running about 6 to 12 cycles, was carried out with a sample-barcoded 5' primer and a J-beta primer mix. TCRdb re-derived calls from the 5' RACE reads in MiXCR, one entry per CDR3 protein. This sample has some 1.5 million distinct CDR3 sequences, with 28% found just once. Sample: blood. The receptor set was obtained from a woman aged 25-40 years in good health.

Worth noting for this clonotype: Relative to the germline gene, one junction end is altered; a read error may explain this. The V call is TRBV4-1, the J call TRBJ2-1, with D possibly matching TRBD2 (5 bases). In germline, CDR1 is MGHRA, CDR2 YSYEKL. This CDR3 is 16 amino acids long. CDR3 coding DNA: TGCGCCGGCAGCACACCGGAGTGGGGAGCCTACAATGAGCAGTTCTTC. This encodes CAGSTPEWGAYNEQFF.

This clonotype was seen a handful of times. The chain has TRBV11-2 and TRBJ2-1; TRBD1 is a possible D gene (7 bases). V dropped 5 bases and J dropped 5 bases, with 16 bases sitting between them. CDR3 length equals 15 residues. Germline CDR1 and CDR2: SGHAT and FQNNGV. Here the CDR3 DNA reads TGTGCCAGCAGCCCTGTGCGGGACAGTCACAATGAGCAGTTCTTC. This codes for CASSPVRDSHNEQFF.

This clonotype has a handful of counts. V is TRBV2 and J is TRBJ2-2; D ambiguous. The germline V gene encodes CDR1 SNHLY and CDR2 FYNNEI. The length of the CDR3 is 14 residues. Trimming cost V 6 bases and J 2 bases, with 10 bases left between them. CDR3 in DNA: TGTGCCAGCAGCACCTCCCTCAACACCGGGGAGCTGTTTTTT. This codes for CASSTSLNTGELFF.

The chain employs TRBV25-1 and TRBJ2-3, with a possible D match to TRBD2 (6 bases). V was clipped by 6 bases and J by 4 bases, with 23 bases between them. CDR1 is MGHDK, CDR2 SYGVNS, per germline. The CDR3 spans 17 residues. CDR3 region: CASRPSTGRREPDTQYF. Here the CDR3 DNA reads TGTGCCAGCAGGCCTTCGACGGGCAGACGGGAGCCAGATACGCAGTATTTT. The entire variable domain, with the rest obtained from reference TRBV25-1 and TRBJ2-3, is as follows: EADIYQTPRYLVIGTGKKITLECSQTMGHDKMYWYQQDPGMELHLIHYSYGVNSTEKGDLSSESTVSRIRTEHFPLTLESARPSHTSQYLCASRPSTGRREPDTQYFGPGTRLTVL.

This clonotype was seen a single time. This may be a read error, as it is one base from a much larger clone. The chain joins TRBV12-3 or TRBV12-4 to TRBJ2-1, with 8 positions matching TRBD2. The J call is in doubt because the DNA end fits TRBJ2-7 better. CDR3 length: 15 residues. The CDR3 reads CASRGGGGLYNEQYF. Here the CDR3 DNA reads TGTGCCAGCAGGGGGGGCGGGGGGCTTTACAATGAGCAGTACTTC.

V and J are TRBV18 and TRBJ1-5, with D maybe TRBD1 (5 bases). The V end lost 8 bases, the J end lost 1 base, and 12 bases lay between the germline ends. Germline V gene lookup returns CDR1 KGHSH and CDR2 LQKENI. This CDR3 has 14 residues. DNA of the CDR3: TGTGCCAGCAGAAGGACACAAAGCAATCAGCCCCAGCATTTT. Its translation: CASRRTQSNQPQHF.

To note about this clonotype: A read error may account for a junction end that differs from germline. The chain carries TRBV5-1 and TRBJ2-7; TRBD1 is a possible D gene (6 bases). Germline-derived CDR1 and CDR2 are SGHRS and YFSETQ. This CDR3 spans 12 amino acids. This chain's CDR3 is CASSTQGYEHYF. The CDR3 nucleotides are TGCGCCAGCAGCACACAGGGTTACGAGCACTACTTC.

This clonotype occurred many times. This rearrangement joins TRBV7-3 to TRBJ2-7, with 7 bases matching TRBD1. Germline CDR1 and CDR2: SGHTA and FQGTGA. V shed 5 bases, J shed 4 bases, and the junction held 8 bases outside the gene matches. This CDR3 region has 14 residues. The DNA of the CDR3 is TGTGCCAGCAGCCCGGGACAGTTTTCGTACGAGCAGTACTTC. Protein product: CASSPGQFSYEQYF.

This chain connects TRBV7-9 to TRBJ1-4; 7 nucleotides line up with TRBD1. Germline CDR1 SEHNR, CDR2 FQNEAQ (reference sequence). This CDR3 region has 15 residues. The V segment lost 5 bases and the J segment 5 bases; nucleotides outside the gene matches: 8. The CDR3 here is CASSPDRVGNEKLFF. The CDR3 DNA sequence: TGTGCCAGCAGCCCAGACAGGGTTGGAAATGAAAAACTGTTTTTT.

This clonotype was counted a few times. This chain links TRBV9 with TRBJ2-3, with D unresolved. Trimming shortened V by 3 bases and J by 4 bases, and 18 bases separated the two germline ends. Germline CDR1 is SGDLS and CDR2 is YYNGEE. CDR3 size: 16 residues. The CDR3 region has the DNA TGTGCCAGCAGCGCCCGAGTCGGTCTAATCGCAGATACGCAGTATTTT. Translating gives CASSARVGLIADTQYF.

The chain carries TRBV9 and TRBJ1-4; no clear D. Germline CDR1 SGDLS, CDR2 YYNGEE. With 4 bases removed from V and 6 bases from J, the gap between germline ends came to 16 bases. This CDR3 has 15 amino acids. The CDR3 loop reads CASSSPNPGDEKLFF. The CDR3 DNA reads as TGTGCCAGCAGCTCCCCGAATCCGGGTGATGAAAAACTGTTTTTT.

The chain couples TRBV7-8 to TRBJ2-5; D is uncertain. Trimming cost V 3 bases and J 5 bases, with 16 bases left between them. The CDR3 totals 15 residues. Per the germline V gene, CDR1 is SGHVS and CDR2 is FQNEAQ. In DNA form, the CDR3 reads TGTGCCAGCAGCTTGCCTCCGGGTCCCCTGGAGACCCAGTACTTC. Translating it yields CASSLPPGPLETQYF.

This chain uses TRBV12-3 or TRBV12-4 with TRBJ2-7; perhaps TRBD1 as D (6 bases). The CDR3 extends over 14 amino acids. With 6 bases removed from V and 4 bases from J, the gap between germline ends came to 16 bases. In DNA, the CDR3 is TGTGCCAGCAGACCTACCGGGACAAAATACGAGCAGTACTTC. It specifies CASRPTGTKYEQYF.

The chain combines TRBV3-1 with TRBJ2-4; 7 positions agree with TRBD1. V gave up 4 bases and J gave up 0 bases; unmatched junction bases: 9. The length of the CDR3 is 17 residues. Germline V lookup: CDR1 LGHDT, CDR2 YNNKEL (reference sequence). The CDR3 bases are TGTGCCAGCAGCCCGAACAGGGGAGCATTAGCCAAAAACATTCAGTACTTC. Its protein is CASSPNRGALAKNIQYF.

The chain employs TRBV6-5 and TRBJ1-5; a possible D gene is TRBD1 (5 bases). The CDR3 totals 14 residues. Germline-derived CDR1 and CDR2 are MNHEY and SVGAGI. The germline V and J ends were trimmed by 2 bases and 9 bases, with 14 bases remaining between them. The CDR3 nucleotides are TGTGCCAGCAGTTACCGAGGGACCTTGGGGCCCCAGCATTTT. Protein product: CASSYRGTLGPQHF.

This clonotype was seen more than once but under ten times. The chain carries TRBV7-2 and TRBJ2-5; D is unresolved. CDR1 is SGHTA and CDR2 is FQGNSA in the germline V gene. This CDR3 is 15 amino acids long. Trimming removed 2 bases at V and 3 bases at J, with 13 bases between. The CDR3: CASSLNNAVKETQYF. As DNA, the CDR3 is TGTGCCAGCAGCTTAAATAACGCAGTGAAAGAGACCCAGTACTTC. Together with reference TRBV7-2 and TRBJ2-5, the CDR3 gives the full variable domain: GAGVSQSPSNKVTEKGKDVELRCDPISGHTALYWYRQSLGQGLEFLIYFQGNSAPDKSGLPSDRFSAERTGGSVSTLTIQRTQQEDSAVYLCASSLNNAVKETQYFGPGTRLLVL.

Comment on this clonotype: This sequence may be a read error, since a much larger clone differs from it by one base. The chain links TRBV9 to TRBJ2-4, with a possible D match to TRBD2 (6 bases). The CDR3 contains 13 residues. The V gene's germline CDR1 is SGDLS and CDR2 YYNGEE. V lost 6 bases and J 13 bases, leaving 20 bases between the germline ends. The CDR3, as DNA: TGTGCCAGCAACGTTCCGGATCGCGGGGAGCAGTACTTC. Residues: CASNVPDRGEQYF.

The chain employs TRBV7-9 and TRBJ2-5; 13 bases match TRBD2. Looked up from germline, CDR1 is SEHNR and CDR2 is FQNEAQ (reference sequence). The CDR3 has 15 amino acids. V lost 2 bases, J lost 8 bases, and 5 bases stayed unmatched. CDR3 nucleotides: TGTGCCAGCAGCTTATGGACTAGCGGGAGTGATACCCAGTACTTC. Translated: CASSLWTSGSDTQYF. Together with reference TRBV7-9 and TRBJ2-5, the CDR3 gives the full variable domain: DTGVSQNPRHKITKRGQNVTFRCDPISEHNRLYWYRQTLGQGPEFLTYFQNEAQLEKSRLLSDRFSAERPKGSFSTLEIQRTEQGDSAMYLCASSLWTSGSDTQYFGPGTRLLVL.

CDR3 DNA: TGTGCCAGCAGCCCCTGGTCTAACTATGGCTACACCTTC. Amino acid sequence: CASSPWSNYGYTF. The chain has TRBV28 and TRBJ1-2, with D unresolved. Germline assignment: CDR1 MDHEN and CDR2 SYDVKM. The germline V and J ends were trimmed by 6 bases and 0 bases, with 8 bases remaining between them. CDR3 size: 13 residues.

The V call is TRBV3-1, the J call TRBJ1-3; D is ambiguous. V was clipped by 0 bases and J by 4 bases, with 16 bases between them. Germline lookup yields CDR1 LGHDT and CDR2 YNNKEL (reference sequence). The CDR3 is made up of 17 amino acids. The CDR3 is CASSQEDVAVTGNTIYF. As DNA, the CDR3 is TGTGCCAGCAGCCAAGAGGACGTGGCAGTCACCGGAAACACCATATATTTT.

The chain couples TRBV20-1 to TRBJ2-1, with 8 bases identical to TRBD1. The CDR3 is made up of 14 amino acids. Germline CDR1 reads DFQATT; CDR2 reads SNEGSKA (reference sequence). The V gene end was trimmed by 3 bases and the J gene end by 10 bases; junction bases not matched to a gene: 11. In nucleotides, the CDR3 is TGCAGTGCTAGTCGTCCAGGGGGCTCTACCGAGCAGTTCTTC. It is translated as CSASRPGGSTEQFF.

CDR3 DNA: TGTGCCAGCAGCTTAGGAGGCGGATCCGCGGCGGCTGGGTACACCTTC. Residues: CASSLGGGSAAAGYTF. The rearrangement links TRBV7-2 to TRBJ1-2, with D unclear. The germline CDR1 and CDR2 sequences are SGHTA and FQGNSA. V lost 1 base and J 11 bases, leaving 23 bases between the germline ends. The CDR3 extends over 16 amino acids.

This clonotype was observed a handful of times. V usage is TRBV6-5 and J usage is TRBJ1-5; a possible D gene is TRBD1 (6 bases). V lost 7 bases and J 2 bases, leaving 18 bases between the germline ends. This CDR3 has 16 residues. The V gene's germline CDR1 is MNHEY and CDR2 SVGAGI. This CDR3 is CASNSGTSGGNQPQHF. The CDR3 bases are TGTGCCAGCAACTCCGGGACAAGTGGAGGCAATCAGCCCCAGCATTTT.

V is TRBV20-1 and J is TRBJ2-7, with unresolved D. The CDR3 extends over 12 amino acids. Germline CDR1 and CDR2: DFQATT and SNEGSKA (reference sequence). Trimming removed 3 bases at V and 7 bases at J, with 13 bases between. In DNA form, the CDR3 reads TGCAGTGCTAGCGGGCTCTGCAATGAGCAGTACTTC. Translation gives CSASGLCNEQYF.

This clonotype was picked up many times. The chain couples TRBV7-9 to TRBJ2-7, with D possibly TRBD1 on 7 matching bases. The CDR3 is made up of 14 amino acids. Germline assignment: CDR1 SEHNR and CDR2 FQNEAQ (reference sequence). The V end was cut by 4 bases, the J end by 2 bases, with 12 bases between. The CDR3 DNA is TGTGCCAGCAGCTCCCAGGGGGGTCCCTACGAGCAGTACTTC. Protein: CASSSQGGPYEQYF.

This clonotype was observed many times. The CDR3 region is CASSLSGLVYEQYF. DNA of the CDR3: TGTGCCAGCAGCTTATCGGGACTAGTCTACGAGCAGTACTTC. This chain links TRBV13 with TRBJ2-7; 8 positions agree with TRBD2. The CDR3 contains 14 residues. The junction had 3 bases not matched to a gene; V was cut back by 2 bases and J by 3 bases. CDR1 is PRHDT and CDR2 is FYEKMQ in the germline V gene (reference sequence).

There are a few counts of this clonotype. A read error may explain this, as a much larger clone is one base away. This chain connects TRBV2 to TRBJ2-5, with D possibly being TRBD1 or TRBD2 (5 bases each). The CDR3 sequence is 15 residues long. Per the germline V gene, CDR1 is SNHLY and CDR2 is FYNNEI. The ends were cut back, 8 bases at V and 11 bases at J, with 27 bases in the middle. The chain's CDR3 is CASAGEAQGLGEQYF. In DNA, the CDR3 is TGTGCCAGCGCCGGGGAAGCTCAGGGATTGGGGGAGCAGTACTTC. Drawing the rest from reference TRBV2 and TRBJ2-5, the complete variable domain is EPEVTQTPSHQVTQMGQEVILRCVPISNHLYFYWYRQILGQKVEFLVSFYNNEISEKSEIFDDQFSVERPDGSNFTLKIRSTKLEDSAMYFCASAGEAQGLGEQYFGPGTRLLVL.